These 30 T cell receptor beta chains originate from one sample sequenced in a study of blood T cell repertoires in COVID-19. The protocol was immunoSEQ multiplex PCR, while the TCRdb copy is restricted to in-frame clones and leaves out a portion. The sample consists of over 110,000 clones, 75% to 90% of them appearing once. Source material: peripheral blood. The source is a woman between 45 and 60 years old with acute or convalescent COVID-19.

This chain joins TRBV24-1 and TRBJ1-5; 8 nucleotides align to TRBD1. Germline CDR1 is KGHDR and CDR2 is SFDVKD. The CDR3 is 15 amino acids. Trimming cost V 4 bases and J 6 bases; bases outside gene matches: 7. Here the CDR3 reads CATSETGVGAQPQHF. The CDR3 nucleotides read TGTGCCACCAGTGAGACAGGGGTCGGGGCTCAGCCCCAGCATTTT.

The sample holds one count of this clone. The chain couples TRBV24-1 to TRBJ2-1; 7 bases agree with TRBD1. V lost 4 bases and J lost 4; bases outside the gene matches: 15. The CDR3 runs 18 residues. The germline V gene encodes CDR1 KGHDR and CDR2 SFDVKD. Here the CDR3 reads CATSDSLNPGTVYNEQFF. The CDR3 DNA reads TGTGCCACCAGTGACTCCCTTAACCCCGGGACAGTGTACAATGAGCAGTTCTTC.

This sequence joins TRBV5-1 and TRBJ2-7; 7 bases agree with TRBD1. Trimming at V came to 3 bases and at J to 2 bases, leaving 5 bases not matched to a gene. The CDR3 covers 14 residues. Germline lookup yields CDR1 SGHRS and CDR2 YFSETQ. The CDR3 nucleotides read TGCGCCAGCAGCTCGGGGACAGACCCCTACGAGCAGTACTTC. Translation gives CASSSGTDPYEQYF. Variable domain in full (rest from reference TRBV5-1 and TRBJ2-7): KAGVTQTPRYLIKTRGQQVTLSCSPISGHRSVSWYQQTPGQGLQFLFEYFSETQRNKGNFPGRFSGRQFSNSRSEMNVSTLELGDSALYLCASSSGTDPYEQYFGPGTRLTVT.

The chain has TRBV3-1 (or the pseudogene TRBV3-2) and TRBJ1-5, with D hard to call. This CDR3 comprises 14 residues. Germline-derived CDR1 and CDR2 are LGHDT and YNNKEL (reference sequence). Trimming cost V 2 bases and J 0 bases, with 5 bases left between them. The CDR3 DNA reads TGTGCCAGCAGCCAATATTATAGCAATCAGCCCCAGCATTTT. This gives the protein CASSQYYSNQPQHF.

The CDR3 here is CASNLDRAETQYF. CDR3 in DNA: TGTGCCAGCAACCTAGACAGGGCTGAGACCCAGTACTTC. This rearrangement joins TRBV6-5 to TRBJ2-5, with 7 bases lining up with TRBD1. The CDR3 loop spans 13 amino acids. V dropped 7 bases and J dropped 5; count of bases not matched to a gene: 7. Germline loops: CDR1 MNHEY, CDR2 SVGAGI.

The chain links TRBV2 to TRBJ1-6, with D perhaps TRBD1 (6 bases). The germline gives CDR1 SNHLY, CDR2 FYNNEI. The CDR3 spans 12 residues. V lost 6 bases and J 9 bases, leaving 9 bases between the germline ends. CDR3 nucleotide sequence: TGTGCCAGCAGGGGGGCCGGTTCACCCCTCCACTTT. Translating gives CASRGAGSPLHF.

In this sample, this clone turned up many times. The chain employs TRBV9 and TRBJ1-3; D ambiguous. This CDR3 has 14 amino acids. V shed 3 bases and J shed 6 bases, with 13 bases lying between them. Germline V gene data show CDR1 as SGDLS and CDR2 as YYNGEE. CDR3 residues: CASSASGEENTIYF. CDR3 nucleotides: TGTGCCAGCAGCGCCTCCGGGGAGGAAAACACCATATATTTT. Combining the CDR3 with reference TRBV9 and TRBJ1-3 gives the whole variable domain DSGVTQTPKHLITATGQRVTLRCSPRSGDLSVYWYQQSLDQGLQFLIQYYNGEERAKGNILERFSAQQFPDLHSELNLSSLELGDSALYFCASSASGEENTIYFGEGSWLTVV.

A few counts support this clone. The chain employs TRBV29-1 and TRBJ1-4; 10 bases are a match to TRBD1. With V trimmed by 7 bases and J by 5 bases, 7 bases remained unmatched. Germline V gene data show CDR1 as SQVTM and CDR2 as ANQGSEA. The CDR3 has 14 residues. This chain's CDR3 is CSAEGQGQNEKLFF. The CDR3 coding sequence is TGCAGCGCCGAGGGACAGGGGCAAAATGAAAAACTGTTTTTT.

This chain joins TRBV25-1 and TRBJ1-2, with D maybe TRBD1 (5 bases). Germline V gene data show CDR1 as MGHDK and CDR2 as SYGVNS. With 4 bases removed from V and 2 bases from J, the gap between germline ends came to 5 bases. The CDR3 has 12 amino acids. This CDR3 is CASSAGNYGYTF. The CDR3 DNA reads as TGTGCCAGCAGTGCAGGGAACTATGGCTACACCTTC.

The V call is TRBV13, the J call TRBJ1-6; D uncertain. This CDR3 has 12 amino acids. V gave up 8 bases and J gave up 9 bases, with 11 bases separating them. CDR1 and CDR2 (germline): PRHDT, FYEKMQ (reference sequence). CDR3 region: CASRPRGSPLHF. The CDR3 region has the DNA TGTGCCAGCCGCCCTAGAGGTTCACCCCTCCACTTT.

The CDR3 DNA reads as TGTGCCAGTAGTATAAGGGGGAACACTGAAGCTTTCTTT. Translated: CASSIRGNTEAFF. This chain connects TRBV19 to TRBJ1-1; possible D gene TRBD1, 5 bases. The CDR3 totals 13 residues. Trimming shortened V by 2 bases and J by 1 base, and 5 bases separated the two germline ends. Looked up from germline, CDR1 is LNHDA and CDR2 is SQIVND (reference sequence).

This clone was observed a few times. The CDR3 DNA reads as TGTGCCAGCAGCTGGGGGCAGGGGTCGGCCTATGGCTACACCTTC. Protein sequence: CASSWGQGSAYGYTF. The chain joins TRBV5-4 to TRBJ1-2, with D possibly being TRBD1 (6 bases). Germline V lookup: CDR1 SGHNT, CDR2 YYREEE (reference sequence). The CDR3 runs to 15 residues. V lost 3 bases to trimming and J lost 4 bases, with 16 bases between them.

The V call is TRBV11-3, the J call TRBJ2-4; D is possibly TRBD1 (6 bases). This CDR3 has 13 residues. Looked up from germline, CDR1 is SGHNT and CDR2 is YENEEA. Trimming took 5 bases from V and 8 from J, leaving 13 bases between them. CDR3 nucleotide sequence: TGTGCCAGCAGCCCGCCGGACAGTGACATTCAGTACTTC. Its translation: CASSPPDSDIQYF.

V and J are TRBV3-1 (or the pseudogene TRBV3-2) and TRBJ2-2; 7 nucleotides align to TRBD1. V shed 4 bases and J 2 bases; nucleotides not matched to a gene: 4. This CDR3 is built from 15 residues. Germline assignment: CDR1 LGHDT and CDR2 YNNKEL (reference sequence). The CDR3 bases are TGTGCCAGCAGCCGGACAGGCATCAACACCGGGGAGCTGTTTTTT. Its translation: CASSRTGINTGELFF.

This clone was found once. The chain joins TRBV27 to TRBJ2-1; D possibly corresponds to TRBD1 (5 bases). The CDR3 length is 19 residues. Germline V gives CDR1 MNHEY, CDR2 SMNVEV (reference sequence). With 0 bases removed from V and 1 base from J, the gap between germline ends came to 19 bases. CDR3 amino acids: CASSLSYLGTQGSYNEQFF. CDR3 nucleotides: TGTGCCAGCAGTTTATCCTATCTCGGTACTCAGGGTTCCTACAATGAGCAGTTCTTC.

The table lists this clone with a count of one. The chain recombines TRBV5-4 with TRBJ2-3; the match to TRBD2 covers 8 bases. CDR1 and CDR2 (germline): SGHNT, YYREEE (reference sequence). This CDR3 has 12 amino acids. With V trimmed by 2 bases and J by 14 bases, 7 bases remained unmatched. The CDR3 region is CASSFAEREWYF. CDR3 DNA sequence: TGTGCCAGCAGCTTTGCGGAGCGGGAGTGGTATTTT.

The CDR3 loop is CAWDRLLSEAFF. As DNA, the CDR3 is TGTGCCTGGGACAGACTCCTCTCTGAAGCTTTCTTT. V usage is TRBV30 and J usage is TRBJ1-1, with D possibly being TRBD1 (5 bases). Germline V gives CDR1 GTSNPN, CDR2 SVGIG (reference sequence). This CDR3 has 12 residues. Deletions cut 5 bases from V and 6 bases from J, with 13 bases between.

The chain has TRBV6-5 and TRBJ1-1; D gene uncertain. Germline V gene data show CDR1 as MNHEY and CDR2 as SVGAGI. V gave up 8 bases and J gave up 5 bases, with 9 bases separating them. The CDR3 runs 11 residues. CDR3 sequence (DNA): TGTGCCAGCCGGGGAGGGACTGAAGCTTTCTTT. It translates to CASRGGTEAFF.

Only one count was recorded for this clone. The chain employs TRBV30 and TRBJ1-2; D possibly corresponds to TRBD1 (6 bases). CDR1 GTSNPN and CDR2 SVGIG come from the germline V gene (reference sequence). This CDR3 is built from 13 residues. The V end was cut by 1 base, the J end by 4 bases, with 10 bases between. The CDR3 DNA reads as TGTGCCTGGAGTGGGCAGGGGCCCTATGGCTACACCTTC. This translates into CAWSGQGPYGYTF.

This clone has more than one count but fewer than ten. V usage is TRBV27 and J usage is TRBJ1-5; D may be TRBD1 (5 bases). The CDR3 runs 14 residues. Germline V gene sequence: CDR1 MNHEY, CDR2 SMNVEV (reference sequence). V lost 5 bases to trimming and J lost 7 bases, with 15 bases between them. This CDR3 reads CASSSGGSGQPQHF. The DNA of the CDR3 is TGTGCCAGCAGTAGCGGGGGATCGGGCCAGCCCCAGCATTTT.

The chain joins TRBV25-1 to TRBJ1-3; 7 positions match TRBD1. Germline CDR1 and CDR2: MGHDK and SYGVNS. V trimming: 4 bases; J trimming: 4 bases; junction bases outside the gene matches: 7. The CDR3 is 15 residues long. The DNA of the CDR3 is TGTGCCAGCAGTGTTGACAGGGCGGTCGGAAACACCATATATTTT. Translation: CASSVDRAVGNTIYF.

The table lists this clone with a count of one. The rearrangement links TRBV7-9 to TRBJ2-1; D perhaps matches TRBD1 (5 bases). V dropped 1 base and J dropped 8 bases, with 12 bases sitting between them. Germline CDR1 SEHNR, CDR2 FQNEAQ (reference sequence). The CDR3 has 14 residues. The CDR3 here is CASSLVARVDEQFF. In DNA form, the CDR3 reads TGTGCCAGCAGCTTAGTAGCCAGGGTCGATGAGCAGTTCTTC.

The chain links TRBV30 to TRBJ1-1; 9 bases line up with TRBD1. The V gene's germline CDR1 is GTSNPN and CDR2 SVGIG (reference sequence). The ends lost 5 bases at V and 0 bases at J; junction bases unmatched: 7. There are 15 residues in the CDR3. CDR3 loop: CAWSTGDRVNTEAFF. In nucleotides, the CDR3 is TGTGCCTGGTCGACAGGGGACAGGGTGAACACTGAAGCTTTCTTT.

This rearrangement joins TRBV5-1 to TRBJ1-6; D uncertain. The CDR3 is 13 amino acids. The germline V gene encodes CDR1 SGHRS and CDR2 YFSETQ. V lost 0 bases, J lost 8 bases, and 6 bases lay in between. CDR3 loop: CASSLAFDSPLHF. The CDR3 region has the DNA TGCGCCAGCAGCTTGGCCTTTGATTCACCCCTCCACTTT.

V and J are TRBV7-8 and TRBJ2-7, with 12 nucleotides matching TRBD2. After removal of 3 bases from V and 6 bases from J, the junction contained 6 bases not matched to a gene. The CDR3 is 15 amino acids. CDR1 and CDR2 from the germline V gene are SGHVS and FQNEAQ. This CDR3 reads CASSLGGTSGFEQYF. The CDR3 nucleotides read TGTGCCAGCAGCTTGGGAGGGACTAGCGGGTTCGAGCAGTACTTC.

The chain is built from TRBV10-3 and TRBJ2-3; 8 bases match TRBD2. CDR1 is ENHRY and CDR2 is SYGVKD in the germline V gene. V gave up 5 bases and J gave up 1 base; unmatched junction bases: 8. The CDR3 extends over 16 amino acids. CDR3 amino acids: CAISLGGLDGTDTQYF. The CDR3 nucleotides are TGTGCCATCAGTTTAGGGGGACTAGACGGCACAGATACGCAGTATTTT.

The chain uses TRBV5-1 and TRBJ2-2; no firm D call. The germline V and J ends were trimmed by 7 bases and 6 bases, with 13 bases remaining between them. The CDR3 spans 13 residues. Germline V lookup: CDR1 SGHRS, CDR2 YFSETQ. This CDR3 is CASRDGEAGELFF. For the CDR3, the DNA is TGCGCCAGCCGCGATGGTGAGGCCGGGGAGCTGTTTTTT.

This clone has more than one count but fewer than ten. The V and J genes are TRBV11-3 and TRBJ2-1; perhaps TRBD1 as D (6 bases). This CDR3 is 13 amino acids long. The V gene lost 5 bases and the J gene lost 10 bases, with 15 bases spanning the gap. The V gene's germline CDR1 is SGHNT and CDR2 YENEEA. The CDR3 region has the DNA TGTGCCAGCAGCGAGGACAGCTTACGGGAGCAGTTCTTC. Amino acid sequence: CASSEDSLREQFF.

J is TRBJ2-7 and V is TRBV5-5, with D possibly being TRBD1 (6 bases). Germline V gives CDR1 SGHKS, CDR2 YYEKEE (reference sequence). Trimming removed 1 base at V and 0 bases at J, with 8 bases between. The CDR3 is made up of 14 amino acids. In nucleotides, the CDR3 is TGTGCCAGCAGCTTGACAGGGACCTCCTACGAGCAGTACTTC. The encoded protein is CASSLTGTSYEQYF.

The chain carries TRBV6-5 and TRBJ1-4, with no clear D. Germline values: CDR1 MNHEY, CDR2 SVGAGI. The CDR3 is 13 residues long. The V gene lost 7 bases and the J gene lost 7 bases, with 13 bases spanning the gap. In DNA form, the CDR3 reads TGTGCCAGCACCTTCGGGCGGGGTGAAAAACTGTTTTTT. Amino acid sequence: CASTFGRGEKLFF.